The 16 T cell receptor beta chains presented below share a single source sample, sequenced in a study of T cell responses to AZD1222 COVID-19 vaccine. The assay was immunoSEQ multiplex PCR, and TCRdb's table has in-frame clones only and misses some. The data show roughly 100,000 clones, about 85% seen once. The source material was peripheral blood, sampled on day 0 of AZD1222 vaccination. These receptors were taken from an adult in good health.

The CDR3 nucleotides are TGTGCCTGGCTTACTCCGATACTGAACACTGAAGCTTTCTTT. It specifies CAWLTPILNTEAFF. The rearrangement uses TRBV30 and TRBJ1-1; no definite D call. CDR1 is GTSNPN, CDR2 SVGIG, per germline (reference sequence). The CDR3 has 14 amino acids. With 5 bases removed from V and 0 bases from J, the gap between germline ends came to 13 bases.

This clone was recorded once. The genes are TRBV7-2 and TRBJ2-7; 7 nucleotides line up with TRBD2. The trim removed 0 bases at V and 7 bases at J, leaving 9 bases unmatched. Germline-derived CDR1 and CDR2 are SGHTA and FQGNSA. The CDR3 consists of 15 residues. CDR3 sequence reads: CASSLAGGTAGEQYF. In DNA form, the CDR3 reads TGTGCCAGCAGCTTAGCGGGGGGGACCGCGGGGGAGCAGTACTTC.

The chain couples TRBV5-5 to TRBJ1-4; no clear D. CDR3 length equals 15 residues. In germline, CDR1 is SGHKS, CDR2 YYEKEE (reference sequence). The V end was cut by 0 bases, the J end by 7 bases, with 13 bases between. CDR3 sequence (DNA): TGTGCCAGCAGCTTGGCCGCCCTAGAGAGTGAAAAACTGTTTTTT. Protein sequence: CASSLAALESEKLFF.

The CDR3 protein is CASSQGGETQYF. CDR3 coding DNA: TGCGCCAGCAGCCAGGGAGGAGAGACCCAGTACTTC. This chain links TRBV4-1 with TRBJ2-5; TRBD2 is a possible D gene (6 bases). This CDR3 contains 12 residues. Germline V lookup: CDR1 MGHRA, CDR2 YSYEKL. With 3 bases removed from V and 4 bases from J, the gap between germline ends came to 6 bases.

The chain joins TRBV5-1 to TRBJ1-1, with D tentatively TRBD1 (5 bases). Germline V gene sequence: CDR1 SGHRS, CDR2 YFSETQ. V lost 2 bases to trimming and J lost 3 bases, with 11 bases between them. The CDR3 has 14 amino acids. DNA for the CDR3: TGCGCCAGCAGCTTCGGGGGTGGATACACTGAAGCTTTCTTT. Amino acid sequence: CASSFGGGYTEAFF.

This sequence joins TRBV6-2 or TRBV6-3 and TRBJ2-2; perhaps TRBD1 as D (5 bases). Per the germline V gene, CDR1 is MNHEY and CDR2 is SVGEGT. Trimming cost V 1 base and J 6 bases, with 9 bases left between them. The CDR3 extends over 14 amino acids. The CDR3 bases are TGTGCCAGCAGTTACTTACAGGAATCCGGGGAGCTGTTTTTT. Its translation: CASSYLQESGELFF.

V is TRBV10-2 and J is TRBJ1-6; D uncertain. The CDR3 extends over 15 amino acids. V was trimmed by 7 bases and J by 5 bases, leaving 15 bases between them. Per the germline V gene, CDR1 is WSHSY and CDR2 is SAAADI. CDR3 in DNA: TGCGCCAGCACCATCTCCCGGCAGAATAATTCACCCCTCCACTTT. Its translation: CASTISRQNNSPLHF.

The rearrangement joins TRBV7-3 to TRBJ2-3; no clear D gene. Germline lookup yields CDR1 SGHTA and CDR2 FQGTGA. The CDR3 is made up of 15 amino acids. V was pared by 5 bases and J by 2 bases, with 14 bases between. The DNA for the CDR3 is TGTGCCAGCAGCCCAGACGGATATCTCACAGATACGCAGTATTTT. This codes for CASSPDGYLTDTQYF. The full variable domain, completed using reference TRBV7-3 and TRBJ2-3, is GAGVSQTPSNKVTEKGKYVELRCDPISGHTALYWYRQSLGQGPEFLIYFQGTGAADDSGLPNDRFFAVRPEGSVSTLKIQRTERGDSAVYLCASSPDGYLTDTQYFGPGTRLTVL.

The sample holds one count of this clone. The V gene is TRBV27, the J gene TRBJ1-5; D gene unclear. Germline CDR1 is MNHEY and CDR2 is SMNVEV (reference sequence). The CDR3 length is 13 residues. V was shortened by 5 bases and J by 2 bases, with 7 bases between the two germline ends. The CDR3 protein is CASSPSGNQPQHF. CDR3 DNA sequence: TGTGCCAGCAGTCCAAGTGGCAATCAGCCCCAGCATTTT.

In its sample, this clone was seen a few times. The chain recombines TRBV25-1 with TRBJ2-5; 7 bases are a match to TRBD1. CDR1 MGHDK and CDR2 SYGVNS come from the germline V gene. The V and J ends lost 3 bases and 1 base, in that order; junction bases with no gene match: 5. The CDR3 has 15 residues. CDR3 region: CASSEFRTGQETQYF. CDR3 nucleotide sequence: TGTGCCAGCAGTGAGTTCCGGACAGGCCAAGAGACCCAGTACTTC.

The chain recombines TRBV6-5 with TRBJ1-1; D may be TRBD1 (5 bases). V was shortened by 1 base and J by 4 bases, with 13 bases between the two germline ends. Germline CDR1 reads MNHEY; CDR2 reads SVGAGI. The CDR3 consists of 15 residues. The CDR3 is CASSYWGDRGTEAFF. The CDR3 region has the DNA TGTGCCAGCAGTTACTGGGGGGATAGGGGCACTGAAGCTTTCTTT.

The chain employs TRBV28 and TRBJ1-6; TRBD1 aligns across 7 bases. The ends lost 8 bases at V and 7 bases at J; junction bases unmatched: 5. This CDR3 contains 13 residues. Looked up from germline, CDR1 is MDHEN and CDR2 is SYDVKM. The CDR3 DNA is TGTGCCAGCCTCACAGGGGTAAATTCACCCCTCCACTTT. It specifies CASLTGVNSPLHF.

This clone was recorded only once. Written as DNA, the CDR3 is TGTGCGGCGGCGACAGGGGTCACCGGGGAGCTGTTTTTT. The encoded protein is CAAATGVTGELFF. The genes are TRBV25-1 and TRBJ2-2; 8 nucleotides align to TRBD1. Germline CDR1 and CDR2: MGHDK and SYGVNS. The CDR3 has 13 residues. The full variable domain, rest sourced from reference TRBV25-1 and TRBJ2-2, is EADIYQTPRYLVIGTGKKITLECSQTMGHDKMYWYQQDPGMELHLIHYSYGVNSTEKGDLSSESTVSRIRTEHFPLTLESARPSHTSQYLCAAATGVTGELFFGEGSRLTVL.

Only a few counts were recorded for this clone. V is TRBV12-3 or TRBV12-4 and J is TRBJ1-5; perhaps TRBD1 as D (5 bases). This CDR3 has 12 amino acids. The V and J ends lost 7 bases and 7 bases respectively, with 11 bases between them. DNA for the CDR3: TGTGCCAGCAAACAAGGGGTACAGCCCCAGCATTTT. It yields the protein CASKQGVQPQHF.

The DNA for the CDR3 is TGTGCCAGCAGTCCATTTTCTCTCAATCAGCCCCAGCATTTT. Translation gives CASSPFSLNQPQHF. The chain combines TRBV28 with TRBJ1-5, with D uncertain. Germline CDR1 is MDHEN and CDR2 is SYDVKM. Trimming took 5 bases from V and 3 from J, leaving 11 bases between them. The CDR3 contains 14 residues.

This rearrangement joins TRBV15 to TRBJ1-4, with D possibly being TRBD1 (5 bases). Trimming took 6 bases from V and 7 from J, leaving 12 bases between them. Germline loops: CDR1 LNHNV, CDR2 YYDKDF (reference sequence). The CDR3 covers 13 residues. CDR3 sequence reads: CATRMPGGEKLFF. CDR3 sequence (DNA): TGTGCCACCAGAATGCCTGGGGGTGAAAAACTGTTTTTT.